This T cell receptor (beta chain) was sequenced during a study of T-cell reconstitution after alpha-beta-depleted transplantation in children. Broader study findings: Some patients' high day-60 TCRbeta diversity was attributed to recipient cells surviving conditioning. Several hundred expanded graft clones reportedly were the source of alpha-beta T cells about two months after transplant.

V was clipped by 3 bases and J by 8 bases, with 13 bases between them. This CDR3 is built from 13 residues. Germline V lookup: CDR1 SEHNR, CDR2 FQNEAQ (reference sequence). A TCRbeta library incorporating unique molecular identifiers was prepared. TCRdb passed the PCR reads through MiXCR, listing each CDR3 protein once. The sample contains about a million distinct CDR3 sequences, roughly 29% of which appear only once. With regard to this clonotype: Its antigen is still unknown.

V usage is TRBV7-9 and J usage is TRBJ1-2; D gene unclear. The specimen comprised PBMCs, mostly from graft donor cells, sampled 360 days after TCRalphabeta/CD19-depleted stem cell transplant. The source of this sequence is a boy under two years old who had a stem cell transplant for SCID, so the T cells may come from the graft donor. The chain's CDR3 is CASSFKKGDGYTF. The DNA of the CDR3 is TGTGCCAGCAGCTTCAAGAAGGGCGACGGCTACACCTTC.